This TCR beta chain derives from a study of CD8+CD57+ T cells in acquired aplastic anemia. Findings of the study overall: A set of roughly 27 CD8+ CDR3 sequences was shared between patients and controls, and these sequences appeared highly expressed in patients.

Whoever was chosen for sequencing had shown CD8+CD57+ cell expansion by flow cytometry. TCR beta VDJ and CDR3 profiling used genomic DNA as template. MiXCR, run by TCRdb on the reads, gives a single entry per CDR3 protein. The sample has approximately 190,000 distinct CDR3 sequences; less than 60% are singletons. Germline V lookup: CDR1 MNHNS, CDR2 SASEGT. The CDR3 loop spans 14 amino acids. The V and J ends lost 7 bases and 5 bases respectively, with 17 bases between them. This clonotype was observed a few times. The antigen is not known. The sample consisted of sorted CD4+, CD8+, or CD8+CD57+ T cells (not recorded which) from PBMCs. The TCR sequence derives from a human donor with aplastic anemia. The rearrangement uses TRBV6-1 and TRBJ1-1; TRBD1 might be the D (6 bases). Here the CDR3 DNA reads TGTGCCAGCACAAAGGGGGGGCTTGGGACTGAAGCTTTCTTT. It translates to CASTKGGLGTEAFF.